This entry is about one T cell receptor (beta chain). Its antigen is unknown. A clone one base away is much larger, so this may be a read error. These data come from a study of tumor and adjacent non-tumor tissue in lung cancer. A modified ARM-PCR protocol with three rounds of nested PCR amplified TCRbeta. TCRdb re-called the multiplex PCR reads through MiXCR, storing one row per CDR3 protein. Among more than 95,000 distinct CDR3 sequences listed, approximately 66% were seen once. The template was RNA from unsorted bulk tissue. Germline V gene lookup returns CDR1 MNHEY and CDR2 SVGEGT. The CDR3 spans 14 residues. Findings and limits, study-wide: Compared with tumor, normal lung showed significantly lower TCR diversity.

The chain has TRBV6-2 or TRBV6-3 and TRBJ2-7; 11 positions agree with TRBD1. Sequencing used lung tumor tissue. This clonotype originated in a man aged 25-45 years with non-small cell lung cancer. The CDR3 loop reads CASRGQGVTYERYF. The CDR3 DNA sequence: TGTGCCAGCAGGGGACAGGGGGTCACCTACGAGCGGTACTTC.